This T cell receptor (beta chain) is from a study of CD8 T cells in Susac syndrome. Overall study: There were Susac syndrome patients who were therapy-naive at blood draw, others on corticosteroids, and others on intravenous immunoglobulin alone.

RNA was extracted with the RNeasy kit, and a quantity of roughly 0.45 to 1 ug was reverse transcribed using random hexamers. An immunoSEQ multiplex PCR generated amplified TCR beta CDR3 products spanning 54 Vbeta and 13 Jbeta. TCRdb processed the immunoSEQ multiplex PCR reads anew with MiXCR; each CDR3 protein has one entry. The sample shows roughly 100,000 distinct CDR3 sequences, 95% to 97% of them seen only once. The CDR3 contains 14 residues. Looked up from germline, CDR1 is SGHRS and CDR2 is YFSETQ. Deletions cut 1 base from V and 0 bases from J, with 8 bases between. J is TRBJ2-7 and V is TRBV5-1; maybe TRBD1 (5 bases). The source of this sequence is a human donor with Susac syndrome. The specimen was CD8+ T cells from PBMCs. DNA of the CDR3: TGCGCCAGCAGCTTGATACAGGACTCCTACGAGCAGTACTTC. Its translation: CASSLIQDSYEQYF.